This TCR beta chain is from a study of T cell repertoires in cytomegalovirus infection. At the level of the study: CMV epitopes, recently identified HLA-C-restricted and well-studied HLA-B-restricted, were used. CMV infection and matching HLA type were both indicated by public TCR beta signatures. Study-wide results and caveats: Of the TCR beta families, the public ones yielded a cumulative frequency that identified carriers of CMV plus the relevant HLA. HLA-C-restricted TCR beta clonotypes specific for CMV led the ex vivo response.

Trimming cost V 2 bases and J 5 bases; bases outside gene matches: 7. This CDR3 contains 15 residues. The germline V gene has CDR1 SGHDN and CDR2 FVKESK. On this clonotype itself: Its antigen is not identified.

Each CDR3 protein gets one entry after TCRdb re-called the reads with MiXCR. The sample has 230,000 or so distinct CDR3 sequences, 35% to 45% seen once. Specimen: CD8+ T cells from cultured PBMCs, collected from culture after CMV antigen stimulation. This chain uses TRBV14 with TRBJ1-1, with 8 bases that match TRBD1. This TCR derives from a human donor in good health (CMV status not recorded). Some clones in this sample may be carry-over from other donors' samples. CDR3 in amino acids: CASSQHRGGKTEAFF. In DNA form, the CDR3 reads TGTGCCAGCAGCCAACACAGGGGGGGAAAAACTGAAGCTTTCTTT.